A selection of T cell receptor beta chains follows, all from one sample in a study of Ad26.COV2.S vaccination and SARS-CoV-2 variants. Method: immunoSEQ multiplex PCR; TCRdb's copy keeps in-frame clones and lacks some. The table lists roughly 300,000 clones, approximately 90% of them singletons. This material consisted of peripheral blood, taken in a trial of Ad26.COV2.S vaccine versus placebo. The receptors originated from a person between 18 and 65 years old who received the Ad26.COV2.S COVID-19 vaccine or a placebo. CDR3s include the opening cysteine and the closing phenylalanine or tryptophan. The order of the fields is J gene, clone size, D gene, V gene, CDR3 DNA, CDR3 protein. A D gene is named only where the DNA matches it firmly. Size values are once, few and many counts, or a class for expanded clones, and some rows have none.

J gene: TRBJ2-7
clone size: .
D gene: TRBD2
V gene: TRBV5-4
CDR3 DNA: TGTGCCAGCAGCTCGGGACTAGCGCCCTACGAGCAGTACTTC
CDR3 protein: CASSSGLAPYEQYF

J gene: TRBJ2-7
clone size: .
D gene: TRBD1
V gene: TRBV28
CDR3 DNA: TGTGCCAGCAGTTTAACAGGGGTTAGCTACGAGCAGTACTTC
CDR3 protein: CASSLTGVSYEQYF

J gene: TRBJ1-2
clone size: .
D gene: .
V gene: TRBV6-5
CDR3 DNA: TGTGCCAGCAGTTCGTCGTTGCAGGGCCGTGGCTACACCTTC
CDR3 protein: CASSSSLQGRGYTF

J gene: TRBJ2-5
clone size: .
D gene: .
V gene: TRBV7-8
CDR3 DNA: TGTGCCAGCAGCGCAATTGGACGAGGACAAGAGACCCAGTACTTC
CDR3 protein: CASSAIGRGQETQYF

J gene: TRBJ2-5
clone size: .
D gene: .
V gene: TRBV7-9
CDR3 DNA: TGTGCCAGCAGCCGAAACGGGGTCGAGACCCAGTACTTC
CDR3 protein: CASSRNGVETQYF

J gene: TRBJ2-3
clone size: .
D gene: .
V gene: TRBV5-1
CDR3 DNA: TGCGCCAGCAGCTTAGGCCAGACAACAGATACGCAGTATTTT
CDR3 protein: CASSLGQTTDTQYF

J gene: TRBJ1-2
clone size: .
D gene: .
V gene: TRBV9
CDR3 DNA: TGTGCCAGCAGCGAGGACGGAGTTGTGAATGGCTACACCTTC
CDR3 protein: CASSEDGVVNGYTF

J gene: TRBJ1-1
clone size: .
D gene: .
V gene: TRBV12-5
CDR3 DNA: TGTGCTAGTGGTTTGGTACAATGGAGTTCCGGGGGGACTGAAGCTTTCTTT
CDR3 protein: CASGLVQWSSGGTEAFF

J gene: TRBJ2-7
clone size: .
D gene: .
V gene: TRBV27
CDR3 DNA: TGTGCCAGCAGTTTAACTGGGGGACCGGTCCCCCAGTACTTC
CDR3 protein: CASSLTGGPVPQYF

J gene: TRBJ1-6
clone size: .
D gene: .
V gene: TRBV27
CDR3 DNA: TGTGCCAGCAGCCCGCCTAGGGACGGAAGTTATAATTCACCCCTCCACTTT
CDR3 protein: CASSPPRDGSYNSPLHF

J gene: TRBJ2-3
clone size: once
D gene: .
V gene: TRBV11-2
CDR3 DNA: TGTGCCAGCAGCTCTCACACCGGGCCAACAGATACGCAGTATTTT
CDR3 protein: CASSSHTGPTDTQYF

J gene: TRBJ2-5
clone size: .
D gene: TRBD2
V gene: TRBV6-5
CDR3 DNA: TGTGCCAGCAGTTACTCGAAAGGGAGGGGAGAGACCCAGTACTTC
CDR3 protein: CASSYSKGRGETQYF

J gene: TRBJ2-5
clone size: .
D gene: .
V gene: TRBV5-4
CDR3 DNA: TGTGCCAGCAGCTTTAGCGGCCCAGAGACCCAGTACTTC
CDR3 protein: CASSFSGPETQYF

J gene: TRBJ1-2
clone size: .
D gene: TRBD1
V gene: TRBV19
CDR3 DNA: TGTGCCAGTAGTAGAGCCGGGACAGGGGGCAGTGGCTACACCTTC
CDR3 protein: CASSRAGTGGSGYTF

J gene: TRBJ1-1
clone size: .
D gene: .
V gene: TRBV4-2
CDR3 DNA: TGTGCCAGCAGCCAACTCCAGGGCGACACTGAAGCTTTCTTT
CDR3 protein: CASSQLQGDTEAFF

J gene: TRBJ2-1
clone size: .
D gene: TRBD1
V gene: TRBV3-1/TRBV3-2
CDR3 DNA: TGTGCCAGCAGCCAATTGTGGGACAGGGACAATGAGCAGTTCTTC
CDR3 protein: CASSQLWDRDNEQFF

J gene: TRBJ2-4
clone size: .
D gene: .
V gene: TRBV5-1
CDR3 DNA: TGCGCCAGCAGCTTGGGTAACAGGGAAAACATTCAGTACTTC
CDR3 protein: CASSLGNRENIQYF

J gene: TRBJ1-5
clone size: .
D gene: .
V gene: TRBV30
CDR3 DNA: TGTGCCTGGAGTCAAACGGGCCAGGGAAGCAATCAGCCCCAGCATTTT
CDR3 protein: CAWSQTGQGSNQPQHF

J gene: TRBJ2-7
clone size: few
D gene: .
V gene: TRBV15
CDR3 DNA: TGTGCCACCAGCAGAGGGGGGTACGAGCAGTACTTC
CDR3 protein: CATSRGGYEQYF

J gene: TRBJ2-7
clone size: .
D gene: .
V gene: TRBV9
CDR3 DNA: TGTGCCAGCAGCCCCCGGGTAGCAAATATTTACGAGCAGTACTTC
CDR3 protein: CASSPRVANIYEQYF

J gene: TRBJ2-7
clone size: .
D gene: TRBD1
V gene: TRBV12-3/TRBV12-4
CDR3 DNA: TGTGCCAGCAGAGCGGGACAGGGCCACGAGCAGTACTTC
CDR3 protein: CASRAGQGHEQYF

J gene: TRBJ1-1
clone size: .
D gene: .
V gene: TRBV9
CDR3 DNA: TGTGCCAGCAGCGTAGGGGGGACTCGAGAAGCTTTCTTT
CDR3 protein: CASSVGGTREAFF

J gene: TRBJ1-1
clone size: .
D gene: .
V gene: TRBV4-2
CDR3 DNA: TGTGCCAGCAGCCAAGATCGGCAGCTGAACACTGAAGCTTTCTTT
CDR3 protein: CASSQDRQLNTEAFF

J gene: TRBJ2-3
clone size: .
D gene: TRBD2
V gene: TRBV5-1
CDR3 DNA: TGCGCCAGCAGAAAAACCGGGACTATAAGCACAGATACGCAGTATTTT
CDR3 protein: CASRKTGTISTDTQYF